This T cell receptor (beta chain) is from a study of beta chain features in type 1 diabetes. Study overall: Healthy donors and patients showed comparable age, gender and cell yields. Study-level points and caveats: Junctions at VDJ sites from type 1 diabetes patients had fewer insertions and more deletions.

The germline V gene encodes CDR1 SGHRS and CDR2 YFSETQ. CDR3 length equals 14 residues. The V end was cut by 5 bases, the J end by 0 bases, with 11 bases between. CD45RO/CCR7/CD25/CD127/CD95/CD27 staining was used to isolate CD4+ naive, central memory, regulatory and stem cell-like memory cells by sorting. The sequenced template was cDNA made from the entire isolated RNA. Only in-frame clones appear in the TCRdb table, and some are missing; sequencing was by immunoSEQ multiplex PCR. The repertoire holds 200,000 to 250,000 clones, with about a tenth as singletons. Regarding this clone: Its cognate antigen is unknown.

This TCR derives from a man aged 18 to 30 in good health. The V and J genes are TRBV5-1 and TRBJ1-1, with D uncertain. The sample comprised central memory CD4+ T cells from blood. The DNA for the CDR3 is TGCGCCAGCAGAACATCTCTCGTGAACACTGAAGCTTTCTTT. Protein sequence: CASRTSLVNTEAFF. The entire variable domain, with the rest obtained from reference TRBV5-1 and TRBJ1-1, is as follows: KAGVTQTPRYLIKTRGQQVTLSCSPISGHRSVSWYQQTPGQGLQFLFEYFSETQRNKGNFPGRFSGRQFSNSRSEMNVSTLELGDSALYLCASRTSLVNTEAFFGQGTRLTVV.